This section outlines one T cell receptor (beta chain) sequence together with its context. Authors' methods: Reference gene primer amplification gave estimated nucleated cell counts. Clones were sequenced by immunoSEQ multiplex PCR, and TCRdb holds only the in-frame ones, with some missing. The DNA gave D and trimming, while V, J and clone size come from that table. This table has 350,000 or so clones, around 90% appearing once. The data belong to a study of blood T cell repertoires in COVID-19. Whole-study context: Material from acute and convalescent COVID-19 was sourced from the United States, Italy and Spain. T cells, B-cell-depleted T cells, or PBMCs provided the cDNA or gDNA that served as material.

Trimming removed 3 bases from V and 10 bases from J, with 12 bases in between. The CDR3 is 11 amino acids. The germline CDR1 and CDR2 sequences are DFQATT and SNEGSKA (reference sequence). The chain has TRBV20-1 and TRBJ1-1; D not resolved. Sequencing used peripheral blood. This receptor was taken from an older woman with COVID-19, enrolled during active disease. The CDR3 sequence: CSASPGRVAFF. CDR3 nucleotides: TGCAGTGCTAGTCCCGGGAGGGTAGCTTTCTTT.